This is a list of T cell receptor beta chains from one sample in a study of cytomegalovirus exposure and HLA in healthy donors. Generated by immunoSEQ multiplex PCR, the TCRdb table keeps only in-frame clones and is missing some. The sample records fewer than 90,000 clones, approximately 76% being singletons. Sequenced sample: PBMCs. The receptors shown here come from a young man in good health and CMV-seropositive. The CDR3 runs from the conserved cysteine through the conserved F or W. D genes are given only for firm matches. Size is omitted from some rows. Given values are once, few, many or a class for expanded clones.

j_call d_call v_call clone_size cdr3_aa cdr3_nt
TRBJ1-2 - TRBV7-9 - CASSRSGNRAPNYGYTF TGTGCCAGCAGTCGAAGCGGAAACAGGGCCCCTAACTATGGCTACACCTTC
TRBJ2-3 - TRBV7-9 - CASRTGIGGTDTQYF TGTGCCAGCAGAACAGGGATAGGAGGCACAGATACGCAGTATTTT
TRBJ2-3 TRBD2 TRBV7-3 - CASSLKLAGREDTQYF TGTGCCAGCAGCTTGAAACTAGCGGGGCGGGAAGATACGCAGTATTTT
TRBJ2-7 TRBD2 TRBV13 - CASSSRTSGPPDEQYF TGTGCCAGCAGCTCCCGGACTAGCGGACCCCCGGACGAGCAGTACTTC
TRBJ1-2 TRBD1 TRBV10-2 - CASSETTGGYGYTF TGCGCCAGCAGTGAAACCACAGGGGGCTATGGCTACACCTTC
TRBJ1-2 - TRBV30 - CAWSVSRGVRYTF TGTGCCTGGAGTGTATCCAGGGGAGTTCGCTACACCTTC
TRBJ1-2 - TRBV18 - CASSPAVAARNYGYTF TGTGCCAGCTCACCAGCGGTGGCGGCCCGGAACTATGGCTACACCTTC
TRBJ2-2 - TRBV18 once CASSPPGTPNTGELFF TGTGCCAGCTCACCACCCGGGACACCGAACACCGGGGAGCTGTTTTTT
TRBJ2-5 - TRBV5-1 few CASSPLPDGGVFRETQYF TGCGCCAGCAGCCCCCTCCCAGACGGGGGTGTGTTTCGGGAGACCCAGTACTTC
TRBJ2-2 - TRBV2 - CATPSRRQGAGTGELFF TGTGCCACGCCCTCAAGGAGACAGGGAGCGGGCACCGGGGAGCTGTTTTTT
TRBJ2-7 TRBD1 TRBV30 once CAWSGPGQGGEQYF TGTGCCTGGAGCGGGCCGGGACAGGGCGGCGAGCAGTACTTC
TRBJ2-3 TRBD1 TRBV6-1 - CASPPGQGSDTQYF TGTGCCAGCCCTCCGGGACAGGGGTCAGATACGCAGTATTTT
TRBJ1-5 - TRBV19 - CASSIPTGHSNQPQHF TGTGCCAGTAGTATCCCGACAGGACATAGCAATCAGCCCCAGCATTTT